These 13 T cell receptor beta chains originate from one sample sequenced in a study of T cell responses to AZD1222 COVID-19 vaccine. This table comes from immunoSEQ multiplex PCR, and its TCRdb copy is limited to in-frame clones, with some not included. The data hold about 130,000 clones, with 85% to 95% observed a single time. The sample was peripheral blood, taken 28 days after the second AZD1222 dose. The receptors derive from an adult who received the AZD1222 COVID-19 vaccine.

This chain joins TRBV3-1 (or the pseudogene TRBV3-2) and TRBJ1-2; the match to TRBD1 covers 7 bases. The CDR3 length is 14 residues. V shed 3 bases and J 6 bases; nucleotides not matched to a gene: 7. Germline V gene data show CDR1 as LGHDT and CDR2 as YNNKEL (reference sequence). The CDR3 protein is CASSHNTGVHGYTF. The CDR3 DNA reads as TGTGCCAGCAGCCATAACACAGGGGTACATGGCTACACCTTC.

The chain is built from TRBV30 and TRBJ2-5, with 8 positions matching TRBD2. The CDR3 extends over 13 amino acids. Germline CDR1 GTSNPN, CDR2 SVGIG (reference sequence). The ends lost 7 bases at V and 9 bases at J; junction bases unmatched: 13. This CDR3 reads CALGAAGATPQYF. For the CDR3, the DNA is TGTGCCTTAGGGGCAGCGGGGGCCACCCCCCAGTACTTC.

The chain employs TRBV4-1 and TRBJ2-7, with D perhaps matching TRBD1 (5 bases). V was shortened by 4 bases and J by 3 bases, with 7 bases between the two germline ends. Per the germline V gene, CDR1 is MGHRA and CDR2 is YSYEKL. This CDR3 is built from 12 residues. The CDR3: CASSLDSYEQYF. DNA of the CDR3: TGCGCCAGCAGCCTTGACAGCTACGAGCAGTACTTC.

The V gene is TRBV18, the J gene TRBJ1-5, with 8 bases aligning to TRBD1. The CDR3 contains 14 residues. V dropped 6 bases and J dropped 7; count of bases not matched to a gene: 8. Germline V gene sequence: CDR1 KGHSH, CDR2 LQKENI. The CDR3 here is CASSPRAGGQPQHF. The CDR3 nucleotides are TGTGCCAGCTCCCCCCGAGCAGGGGGCCAGCCCCAGCATTTT. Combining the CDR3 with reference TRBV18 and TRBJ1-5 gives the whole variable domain NAGVMQNPRHLVRRRGQEARLRCSPMKGHSHVYWYRQLPEEGLKFMVYLQKENIIDESGMPKERFSAEFPKEGPSILRIQQVVRGDSAAYFCASSPRAGGQPQHFGDGTRLSIL.

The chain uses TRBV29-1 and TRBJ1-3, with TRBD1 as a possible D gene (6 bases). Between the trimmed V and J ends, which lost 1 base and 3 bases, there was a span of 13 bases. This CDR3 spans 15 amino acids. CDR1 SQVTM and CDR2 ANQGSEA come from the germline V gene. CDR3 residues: CSVEGLGALGNTIYF. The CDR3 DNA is TGCAGCGTTGAAGGATTGGGGGCGCTTGGAAACACCATATATTTT.

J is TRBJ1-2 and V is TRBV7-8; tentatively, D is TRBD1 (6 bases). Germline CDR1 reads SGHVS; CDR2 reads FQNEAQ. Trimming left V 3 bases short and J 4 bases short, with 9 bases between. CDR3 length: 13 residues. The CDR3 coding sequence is TGTGCCAGCAGCTTTCCGGACAGCTATGGCTACACCTTC. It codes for CASSFPDSYGYTF.

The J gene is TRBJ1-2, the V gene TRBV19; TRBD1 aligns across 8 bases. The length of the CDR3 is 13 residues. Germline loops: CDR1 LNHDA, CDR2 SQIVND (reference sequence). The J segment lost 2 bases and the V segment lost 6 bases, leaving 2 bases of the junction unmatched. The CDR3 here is CASRDRVNYGYTF. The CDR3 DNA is TGTGCCAGTAGGGACAGGGTAAACTATGGCTACACCTTC.

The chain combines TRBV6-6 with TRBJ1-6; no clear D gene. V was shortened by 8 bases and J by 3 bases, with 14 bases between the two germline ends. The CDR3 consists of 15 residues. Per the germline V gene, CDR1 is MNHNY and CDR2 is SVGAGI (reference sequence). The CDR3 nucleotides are TGTGCCAGCCTTTCCGTGTCCCACTATAATTCACCCCTCCACTTT. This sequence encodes CASLSVSHYNSPLHF.

CDR3 residues: CASSVTGAGAEAFF. The CDR3 nucleotides read TGTGCCAGCAGTGTCACAGGGGCGGGGGCTGAAGCTTTCTTT. The gene calls are TRBV28 and TRBJ1-1; 7 bases match TRBD1. The CDR3 covers 14 residues. Germline assignment: CDR1 MDHEN and CDR2 SYDVKM. J lost 6 bases, V lost 5 bases, and 9 bases had no gene match.

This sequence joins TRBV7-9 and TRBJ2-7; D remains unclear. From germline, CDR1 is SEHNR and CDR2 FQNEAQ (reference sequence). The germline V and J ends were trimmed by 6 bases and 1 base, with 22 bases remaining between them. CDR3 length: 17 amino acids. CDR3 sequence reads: CASSPPFTWRESYEQYF. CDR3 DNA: TGTGCCAGCAGTCCCCCCTTTACCTGGAGAGAGTCCTACGAGCAGTACTTC.

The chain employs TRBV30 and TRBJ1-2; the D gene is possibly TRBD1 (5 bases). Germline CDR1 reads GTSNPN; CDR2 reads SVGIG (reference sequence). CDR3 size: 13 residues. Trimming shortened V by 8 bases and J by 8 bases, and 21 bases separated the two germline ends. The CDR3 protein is CAGGGEGRWGYTF. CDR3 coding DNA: TGTGCCGGCGGGGGTGAGGGTAGATGGGGCTACACCTTC.

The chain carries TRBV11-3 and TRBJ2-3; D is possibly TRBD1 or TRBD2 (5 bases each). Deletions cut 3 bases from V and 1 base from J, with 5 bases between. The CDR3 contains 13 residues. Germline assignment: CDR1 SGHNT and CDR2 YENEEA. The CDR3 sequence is CASSLGGTDTQYF. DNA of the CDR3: TGTGCCAGCAGCTTGGGGGGCACAGATACGCAGTATTTT.

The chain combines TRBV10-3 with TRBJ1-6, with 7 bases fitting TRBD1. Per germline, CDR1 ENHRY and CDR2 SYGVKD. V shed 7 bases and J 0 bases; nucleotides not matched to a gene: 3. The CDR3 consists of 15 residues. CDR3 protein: CAINQGGSYNSPLHF. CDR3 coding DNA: TGTGCCATCAACCAGGGGGGCTCCTATAATTCACCCCTCCACTTT.